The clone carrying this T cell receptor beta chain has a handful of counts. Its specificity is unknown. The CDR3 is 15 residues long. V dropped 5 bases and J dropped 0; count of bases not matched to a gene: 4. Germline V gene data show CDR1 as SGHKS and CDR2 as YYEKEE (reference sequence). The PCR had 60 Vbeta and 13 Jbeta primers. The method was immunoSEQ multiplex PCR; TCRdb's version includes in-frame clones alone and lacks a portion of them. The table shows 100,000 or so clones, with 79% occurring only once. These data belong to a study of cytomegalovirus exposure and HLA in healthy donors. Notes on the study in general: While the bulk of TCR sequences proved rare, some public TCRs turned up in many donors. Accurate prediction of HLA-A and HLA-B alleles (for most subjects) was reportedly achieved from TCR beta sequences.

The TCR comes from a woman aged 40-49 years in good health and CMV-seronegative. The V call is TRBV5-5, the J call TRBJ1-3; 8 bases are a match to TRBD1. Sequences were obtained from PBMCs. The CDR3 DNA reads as TGTGCCAGCAGGAAGGACAGGGCCTCTGGAAACACCATATATTTT. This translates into CASRKDRASGNTIYF.